This T cell receptor beta chain was found in a study of T-cell reconstitution after alpha-beta-depleted transplantation in children. TCRbeta library preparation incorporated unique molecular identifiers. TCRdb re-derived calls from the PCR reads in MiXCR, one entry per CDR3 protein. The data hold approximately 510,000 distinct CDR3 sequences, with about a sixth observed a single time. This sample comprised PBMCs from the stem cell graft donor, obtained from the stem cell graft. The sequence was obtained from a human donor who donated a stem cell graft to a child with acute lymphoblastic leukemia.

This CDR3 is CSASSLDRGGNTIYF. Written as DNA, the CDR3 is TGCAGTGCTAGCAGCTTGGACAGGGGTGGAAACACCATATATTTT. The chain combines TRBV20-1 with TRBJ1-3; 9 nucleotides agree with TRBD1. After removal of 3 bases from V and 3 bases from J, the junction contained 6 bases not matched to a gene. CDR1 and CDR2 (germline): DFQATT, SNEGSKA (reference sequence). This CDR3 has 15 amino acids.